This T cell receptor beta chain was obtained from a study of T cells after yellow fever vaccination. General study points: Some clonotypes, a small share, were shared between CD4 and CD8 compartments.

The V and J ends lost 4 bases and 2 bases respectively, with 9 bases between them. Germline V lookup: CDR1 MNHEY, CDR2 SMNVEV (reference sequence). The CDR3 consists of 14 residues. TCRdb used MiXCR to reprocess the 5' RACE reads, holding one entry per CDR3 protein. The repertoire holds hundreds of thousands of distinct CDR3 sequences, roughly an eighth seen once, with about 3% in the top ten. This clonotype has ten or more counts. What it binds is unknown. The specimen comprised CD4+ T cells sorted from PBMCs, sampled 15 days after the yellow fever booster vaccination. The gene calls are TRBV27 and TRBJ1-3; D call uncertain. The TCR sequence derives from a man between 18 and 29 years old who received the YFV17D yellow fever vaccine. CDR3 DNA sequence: TGTGCCAGCAGTTGGACTGGGGCTGGAAACACCATATATTTT. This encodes CASSWTGAGNTIYF.